Listed below are T cell receptor beta chains from one sample, sequenced in a study of shared clonotypes between healthy human individuals. Generated by immunoSEQ multiplex PCR, the TCRdb table keeps only in-frame clones and is missing some. The sample yields over 2 million clones, about 90% seen once. Sequencing was performed on naive CD4+ T cells from PBMCs. The receptors derive from a man aged 18 to 30 in good health. Some clones in this sample may be carry-over from other donors' samples. Both conserved end residues are part of each CDR3. The D gene is left open where the match is weak. The size of a clone is reported for some rows only, either as once, few or many, or as a class for expanded clones.

abundance | j_gene | d_gene | v_gene | CDR3nt | CDR3aa
NA | TRBJ2-7 | TRBD1 | TRBV7-2 | TGTGCCAGCAGCTTGGGACAGGGTATTTCCTACGAGCAGTACTTC | CASSLGQGISYEQYF
NA | TRBJ1-2 | NA | TRBV19 | TGTGCCAGTAGTATGGCCAGAAGATATGGCTACACCTTC | CASSMARRYGYTF
NA | TRBJ2-7 | NA | TRBV27 | TGTGCCAGCAGTTTAAGTTTGCCCGGGAAACACTCCTACGAGCAGTACTTC | CASSLSLPGKHSYEQYF
NA | TRBJ1-1 | NA | TRBV5-3 | TGTGCCAGAAGCTTTTCGCCCCCCCCTCCAGGGGATATGAACACTGAAGCTTTCTTT | CARSFSPPPPGDMNTEAFF
NA | TRBJ2-7 | TRBD1 | TRBV6-1 | TGTGCCAGCAGACTCCTACAGGGGGCTGCCTACGAGCAGTACTTC | CASRLLQGAAYEQYF
NA | TRBJ1-3 | NA | TRBV5-4 | TGTGCATTGGGTGCGCGGGCAGGGGCATCCTCTGGAAACACCATATATTTT | CALGARAGASSGNTIYF
NA | TRBJ2-5 | NA | TRBV10-3 | TGTGCCATCAGTGAGCGTTCGGGGGAGACCCAGTACTTC | CAISERSGETQYF
NA | TRBJ1-1 | NA | TRBV5-1 | TGCGCCAGCAGCTTGAAGACGGACACTGAAGCTTTCTTT | CASSLKTDTEAFF
NA | TRBJ1-1 | NA | TRBV4-3 | TGCGCCAGCAGCCCGCTAGGCGGGGAGGCAGGGGAAGCTTTCTTT | CASSPLGGEAGEAFF
NA | TRBJ2-7 | NA | TRBV7-8 | TGTGCCAGCAGCTTAGGCAAAATCTACGAGCAGTACTTC | CASSLGKIYEQYF
NA | TRBJ2-2 | NA | TRBV6-6 | TGTGCCAGCAGGATAGGCGGGACCGGGGAGCTGTTTTTT | CASRIGGTGELFF
once | TRBJ2-1 | TRBD1 | TRBV4-1 | TGCGCCAGCAGCCAAGTCGGCAGGGGGCGATACAATGAGCAGTTCTTC | CASSQVGRGRYNEQFF
NA | TRBJ2-5 | NA | TRBV29-1 | TGCAGCGCTCTTCCGGGACAATCCCAAGAGACCCAGTACTTC | CSALPGQSQETQYF
once | TRBJ1-3 | NA | TRBV30 | TGTGCCTGGATGGAGGGGGCTGGAAACACCATATATTTT | CAWMEGAGNTIYF
NA | TRBJ2-3 | NA | TRBV9 | TGTGCCAGCAGCGTAGACAGCACAGATACGCAGTATTTT | CASSVDSTDTQYF
NA | TRBJ1-5 | TRBD1 | TRBV10-3 | TGTGCCACCCACGGACAGGTTGATCAGCCCCAGCATTTT | CATHGQVDQPQHF
NA | TRBJ2-4 | TRBD2 | TRBV18 | TGTGCCACCGCGGCGGGAGGACCAGCCAAAAACATTCAGTACTTC | CATAAGGPAKNIQYF
NA | TRBJ1-2 | TRBD1 | TRBV2 | TGTGCCAGCAGTGAGGGGGACAGTTCCTTAATGTATGGCTACACCTTC | CASSEGDSSLMYGYTF
NA | TRBJ2-7 | TRBD1 | TRBV28 | TGTGCCAGCAGCCGATTGGCAGGGGGCTACGAGCAGTACTTC | CASSRLAGGYEQYF